This is a list of T cell receptor beta chains from one sample in a study of blood T cell repertoires in COVID-19. TCRdb keeps only in-frame clones here, not all; method: immunoSEQ multiplex PCR. The profile shows about 170,000 clones, approximately 90% of them singletons. The sample was peripheral blood. The receptors derive from a man between 18 and 29 years old with active or convalescent COVID-19. CDR3s include the opening cysteine and the closing phenylalanine or tryptophan. The D gene is left open where the match is weak. A row's size may be missing; if present it is once, few, many or a size class.

j_call	v_call	d_call	clone_size	cdr3_aa	cdr3_nt
TRBJ2-1	TRBV28	-	-	CASSFSRGYNEQFF	TGTGCCAGCAGTTTTTCAAGGGGGTACAATGAGCAGTTCTTC
TRBJ2-7	TRBV10-3	-	-	CAIRREFSATSYEQYF	TGTGCCATACGCCGAGAGTTTAGCGCTACCTCCTACGAGCAGTACTTC
TRBJ1-1	TRBV12-3/TRBV12-4	-	-	CASSPSHTEAFF	TGTGCCAGCAGCCCCTCTCACACTGAAGCTTTCTTT
TRBJ1-4	TRBV5-4	-	-	CASSLDRNNEKLFF	TGTGCCAGCAGCTTGGACAGAAACAATGAAAAACTGTTTTTT
TRBJ2-1	TRBV12-3/TRBV12-4	TRBD2	-	CASSLGGTRRAFF	TGTGCCAGCAGTTTGGGTGGGACTAGGAGAGCCTTCTTC
TRBJ2-1	TRBV30	-	-	CAWSGRDSYNEQFF	TGTGCCTGGAGTGGGCGGGACTCCTACAATGAGCAGTTCTTC
TRBJ2-3	TRBV4-3	-	few	CASSQVHGSGSDTQYF	TGCGCCAGCAGCCAAGTCCACGGGTCCGGCTCAGATACGCAGTATTTT
TRBJ2-7	TRBV18	-	-	CASSHGGSRDEQYF	TGTGCCAGCTCCCACGGGGGTAGTCGGGACGAGCAGTACTTC
TRBJ1-1	TRBV9	TRBD1	-	CASSTQGARTEAFF	TGTGCCAGCAGCACCCAGGGGGCGCGGACTGAAGCTTTCTTT
TRBJ2-7	TRBV18	-	-	CASSRGQYEQYF	TGTGCCAGCTCACGGGGCCAGTACGAGCAGTACTTC
TRBJ1-1	TRBV6-5	-	-	CASRKQGIPGAFF	TGTGCCAGCAGGAAACAGGGTATCCCTGGAGCTTTCTTT
TRBJ2-1	TRBV15	TRBD2	-	CATSSFTLAGGGNEQFF	TGTGCCACCAGCAGTTTTACACTAGCGGGAGGAGGGAATGAGCAGTTCTTC
TRBJ2-5	TRBV6-6	-	-	CASTGRGETQYF	TGTGCCAGCACGGGCAGGGGAGAGACCCAGTACTTC
TRBJ2-1	TRBV5-8	-	-	CASSLASGFDEQFF	TGTGCCAGCAGCTTGGCGTCAGGGTTCGATGAGCAGTTCTTC
TRBJ1-4	TRBV5-1	TRBD1	-	CASSSGDRGNNEKLFF	TGCGCCAGCAGCTCGGGGGACAGGGGTAATAATGAAAAACTGTTTTTT
TRBJ1-1	TRBV5-4	-	-	CASSSERVGEAFF	TGTGCCAGCAGCTCCGAACGGGTAGGTGAAGCTTTCTTT
TRBJ2-5	TRBV27	TRBD2	-	CATYDGTSGRETQYF	TGTGCCACATATGACGGGACTAGCGGGAGGGAGACCCAGTACTTC
TRBJ2-1	TRBV4-2	-	-	CASRVWAGNEQFF	TGTGCCAGCAGGGTCTGGGCGGGCAATGAGCAGTTCTTC
TRBJ1-1	TRBV30	-	-	CAWILLGEAFF	TGTGCCTGGATTTTATTGGGCGAGGCTTTCTTT
TRBJ2-3	TRBV6-4	-	-	CASSPRSGDTQYF	TGTGCCAGCAGTCCTCGGAGCGGAGATACGCAGTATTTT
TRBJ1-6	TRBV19	-	few	CASNAGVGNSPLHF	TGTGCCAGTAATGCGGGGGTAGGCAATTCACCCCTCCACTTT
TRBJ2-7	TRBV5-6	TRBD1	-	CASSLIYGQGLYEQYF	TGTGCCAGCAGCTTGATTTACGGACAGGGGCTCTACGAGCAGTACTTC
TRBJ2-1	TRBV18	-	-	CASSPWVAGGPNEQFF	TGTGCCAGCTCACCTTGGGTGGCAGGTGGTCCCAATGAGCAGTTCTTC
TRBJ1-3	TRBV2	-	-	CASRWTASGNTIYF	TGTGCCAGCAGATGGACAGCCTCTGGAAACACCATATATTTT
TRBJ1-1	TRBV6-5	TRBD1	-	CASSRTGDTEAFF	TGTGCCAGCAGCCGAACAGGGGACACTGAAGCTTTCTTT
TRBJ1-1	TRBV3-1/TRBV3-2	TRBD1	-	CASSQRWTGLNTEAFF	TGTGCCAGCAGCCAAAGGTGGACAGGCCTGAACACTGAAGCTTTCTTT
TRBJ2-2	TRBV14	TRBD2	-	CASSRRLAGGSNTGELFF	TGTGCCAGCAGTCGACGACTAGCGGGGGGGTCGAACACCGGGGAGCTGTTTTTT
TRBJ1-5	TRBV18	-	-	CASSPETGFHQPQHF	TGTGCCAGCTCACCCGAGACAGGTTTCCATCAGCCCCAGCATTTT
TRBJ1-2	TRBV29-1	-	-	CSVATGRDYGYTF	TGCAGCGTCGCTACAGGGAGAGACTATGGCTACACCTTC
TRBJ1-1	TRBV5-1	-	-	CASSLALQGVQSEAFF	TGCGCCAGCAGCTTGGCCTTACAGGGAGTCCAAAGTGAAGCTTTCTTT
TRBJ2-1	TRBV5-1	-	-	CASSGGEPGNEQFF	TGCGCCAGCAGCGGCGGAGAACCGGGCAATGAGCAGTTCTTC
TRBJ1-1	TRBV5-1	-	once	CASSLAFRDTEAFF	TGCGCCAGCAGCTTGGCCTTTCGGGACACTGAAGCTTTCTTT
TRBJ1-1	TRBV5-1	-	-	CASSLLQNTEAFF	TGCGCCAGCAGCTTGTTACAAAACACTGAAGCTTTCTTT
TRBJ1-1	TRBV7-9	-	-	CASSLEFASEAFF	TGTGCCAGCAGCTTAGAATTCGCCAGTGAAGCTTTCTTT
TRBJ2-7	TRBV28	TRBD1	few	CASSEQGAADNEQYF	TGTGCCAGCAGTGAACAGGGGGCAGCGGACAACGAGCAGTACTTC